A selection of T cell receptor beta chains follows, all from one sample in a study of blood T cell repertoires in COVID-19. Using immunoSEQ multiplex PCR, the repertoire was profiled, and TCRdb retains in-frame clones only, with some absent. Found here are some 170,000 clones, approximately 82% of them singletons; the top ten hold roughly 15%. The specimen sequenced was PBMCs or T cells enriched from blood (not recorded which). These receptors were collected from a man in his fifties or sixties who had recovered from COVID-19. Each CDR3 is given with its conserved first and last residue. A D gene is named only where the DNA matches it firmly. A clone size is listed for some rows: how often the clone was seen (once, few, many), or a class if it is expanded.

clone size: .; D gene: TRBD1; V gene: TRBV5-5; J gene: TRBJ1-2; CDR3 protein: CASSLASGQGFGGYTF; CDR3 DNA: TGTGCCAGCAGCTTGGCCTCTGGACAGGGCTTCGGAGGCTACACCTTC
clone size: .; D gene: .; V gene: TRBV7-9; J gene: TRBJ2-7; CDR3 protein: CASSLEAGAKEQYF; CDR3 DNA: TGTGCCAGCAGCTTAGAGGCGGGGGCCAAGGAGCAGTACTTC
clone size: .; D gene: .; V gene: TRBV27; J gene: TRBJ1-1; CDR3 protein: CASRPARGGRTEAFF; CDR3 DNA: TGTGCCAGCAGACCGGCCCGGGGGGGCCGCACTGAAGCTTTCTTT
clone size: .; D gene: .; V gene: TRBV7-2; J gene: TRBJ1-1; CDR3 protein: CASSTQTGMNTEAFF; CDR3 DNA: TGTGCCAGCAGCACCCAAACGGGGATGAACACTGAAGCTTTCTTT
clone size: .; D gene: .; V gene: TRBV18; J gene: TRBJ1-4; CDR3 protein: CATRAAGNEKLFF; CDR3 DNA: TGTGCCACCCGGGCCGCGGGAAATGAAAAACTGTTTTTT
clone size: .; D gene: TRBD2; V gene: TRBV7-9; J gene: TRBJ2-7; CDR3 protein: CASSRTSGGAVFPYEQYF; CDR3 DNA: TGTGCCAGCAGCAGAACTAGCGGGGGGGCCGTATTCCCGTACGAGCAGTACTTC
clone size: .; D gene: .; V gene: TRBV3-1/TRBV3-2; J gene: TRBJ1-3; CDR3 protein: CASSQAPGSGNTIYF; CDR3 DNA: TGTGCCAGCAGCCAAGCTCCAGGCTCTGGAAACACCATATATTTT
clone size: .; D gene: .; V gene: TRBV5-6; J gene: TRBJ1-2; CDR3 protein: CASSLGPGSSNYGYTF; CDR3 DNA: TGTGCCAGCAGCTTGGGTCCGGGGTCCTCTAACTATGGCTACACCTTC
clone size: .; D gene: TRBD2; V gene: TRBV6-1; J gene: TRBJ2-1; CDR3 protein: CASSESVTSGFNEQFF; CDR3 DNA: TGTGCCAGCAGTGAATCGGTTACTAGCGGGTTCAATGAGCAGTTCTTC
clone size: .; D gene: .; V gene: TRBV12-2; J gene: TRBJ1-6; CDR3 protein: CASRLAAGLGSPLHF; CDR3 DNA: TGTGCAAGTCGCTTAGCTGCCGGGTTAGGTTCACCCCTCCACTTT
clone size: .; D gene: TRBD1; V gene: TRBV5-6; J gene: TRBJ1-5; CDR3 protein: CASSPGQGANQPQHF; CDR3 DNA: TGTGCCAGCAGCCCGGGACAGGGGGCGAATCAGCCCCAGCATTTT
clone size: .; D gene: .; V gene: TRBV30; J gene: TRBJ1-3; CDR3 protein: CAWHPRGGGNTIYF; CDR3 DNA: TGTGCCTGGCACCCGAGGGGAGGCGGAAACACCATATATTTT
clone size: once; D gene: TRBD2; V gene: TRBV6-5; J gene: TRBJ2-1; CDR3 protein: CASKLLAGAYNEQFF; CDR3 DNA: TGTGCCAGCAAGCTACTAGCGGGGGCCTACAATGAGCAGTTCTTC
clone size: .; D gene: .; V gene: TRBV5-3; J gene: TRBJ1-6; CDR3 protein: CARSPDRKDSPLHF; CDR3 DNA: TGTGCCAGAAGCCCCGACAGAAAGGATTCACCCCTCCACTTT
clone size: once; D gene: .; V gene: TRBV11-3; J gene: TRBJ2-1; CDR3 protein: CASSPGRGSYNEQFF; CDR3 DNA: TGTGCCAGCAGCCCGGGGCGGGGATCCTACAATGAGCAGTTCTTC
clone size: .; D gene: .; V gene: TRBV10-3; J gene: TRBJ1-1; CDR3 protein: CAISEKGGTEAFF; CDR3 DNA: TGTGCCATCAGTGAAAAAGGGGGCACTGAAGCTTTCTTT
clone size: .; D gene: .; V gene: TRBV3-1/TRBV3-2; J gene: TRBJ1-3; CDR3 protein: CASSQDLTVPGNTIYF; CDR3 DNA: TGTGCCAGCAGCCAAGATTTGACAGTCCCTGGAAACACCATATATTTT
clone size: once; D gene: .; V gene: TRBV27; J gene: TRBJ1-2; CDR3 protein: CASSLLTGYGYTF; CDR3 DNA: TGTGCCAGCAGTTTACTAACAGGCTATGGCTACACCTTC
clone size: .; D gene: .; V gene: TRBV25-1; J gene: TRBJ1-3; CDR3 protein: CASSGSTTGHYSGNTIYF; CDR3 DNA: TGTGCCAGCAGTGGGAGTACTACAGGCCACTACTCTGGAAACACCATATATTTT
clone size: .; D gene: TRBD2; V gene: TRBV18; J gene: TRBJ2-2; CDR3 protein: CASFPGLAGDSNTGELFF; CDR3 DNA: TGTGCCAGCTTTCCGGGACTAGCGGGAGACTCGAACACCGGGGAGCTGTTTTTT
clone size: few; D gene: .; V gene: TRBV9; J gene: TRBJ1-2; CDR3 protein: CASSVDPGSSYGYTF; CDR3 DNA: TGTGCCAGCAGCGTAGATCCAGGGTCTAGCTATGGCTACACCTTC
clone size: .; D gene: TRBD1; V gene: TRBV2; J gene: TRBJ1-6; CDR3 protein: CASRSQGARNSPLHF; CDR3 DNA: TGTGCCAGCAGGTCCCAGGGGGCAAGGAATTCACCCCTCCACTTT
clone size: once; D gene: .; V gene: TRBV23-1; J gene: TRBJ1-4; CDR3 protein: CASPRRPENEKLFF; CDR3 DNA: TGCGCCAGCCCCCGGAGACCCGAAAATGAAAAACTGTTTTTT
clone size: once; D gene: TRBD2; V gene: TRBV28; J gene: TRBJ2-7; CDR3 protein: CASSWAGGRSSEQYF; CDR3 DNA: TGTGCCAGCAGTTGGGCGGGGGGACGTTCCTCGGAGCAGTACTTC
clone size: .; D gene: TRBD2; V gene: TRBV5-1; J gene: TRBJ2-3; CDR3 protein: CASSLGLADSTHTDTQYF; CDR3 DNA: TGCGCCAGCAGCTTGGGACTAGCGGACAGCACTCACACAGATACGCAGTATTTT